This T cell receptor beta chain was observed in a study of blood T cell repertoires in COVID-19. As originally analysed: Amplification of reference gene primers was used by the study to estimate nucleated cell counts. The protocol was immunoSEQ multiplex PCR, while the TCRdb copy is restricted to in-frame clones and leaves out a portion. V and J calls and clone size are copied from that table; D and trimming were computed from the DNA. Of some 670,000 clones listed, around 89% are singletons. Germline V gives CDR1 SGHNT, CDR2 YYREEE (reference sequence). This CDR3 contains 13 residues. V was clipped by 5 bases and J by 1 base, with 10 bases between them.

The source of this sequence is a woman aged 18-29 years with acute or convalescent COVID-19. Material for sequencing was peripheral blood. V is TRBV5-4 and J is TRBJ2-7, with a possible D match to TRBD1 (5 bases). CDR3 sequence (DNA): TGTGCCAGCAGTTACAGGTCATCCTACGAGCAGTACTTC. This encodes CASSYRSSYEQYF.